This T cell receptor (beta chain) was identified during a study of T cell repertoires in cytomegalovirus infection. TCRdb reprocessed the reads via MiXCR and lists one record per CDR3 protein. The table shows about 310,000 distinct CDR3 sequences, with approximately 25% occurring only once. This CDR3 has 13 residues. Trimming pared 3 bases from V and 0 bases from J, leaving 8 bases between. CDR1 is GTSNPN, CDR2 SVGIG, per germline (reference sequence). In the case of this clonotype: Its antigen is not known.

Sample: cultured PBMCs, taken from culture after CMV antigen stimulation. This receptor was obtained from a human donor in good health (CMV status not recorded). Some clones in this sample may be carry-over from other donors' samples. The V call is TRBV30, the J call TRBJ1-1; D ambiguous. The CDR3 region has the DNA TGTGCCTGGAGCTTTAGAGTGAACACTGAAGCTTTCTTT. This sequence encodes CAWSFRVNTEAFF. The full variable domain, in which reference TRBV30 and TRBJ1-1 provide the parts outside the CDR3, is SQTIHQWPATLVQPVGSPLSLECTVEGTSNPNLYWYRQAAGRGLQLLFYSVGIGQISSEVPQNLSASRPQDRQFILSSKKLLLSDSGFYLCAWSFRVNTEAFFGQGTRLTVV.